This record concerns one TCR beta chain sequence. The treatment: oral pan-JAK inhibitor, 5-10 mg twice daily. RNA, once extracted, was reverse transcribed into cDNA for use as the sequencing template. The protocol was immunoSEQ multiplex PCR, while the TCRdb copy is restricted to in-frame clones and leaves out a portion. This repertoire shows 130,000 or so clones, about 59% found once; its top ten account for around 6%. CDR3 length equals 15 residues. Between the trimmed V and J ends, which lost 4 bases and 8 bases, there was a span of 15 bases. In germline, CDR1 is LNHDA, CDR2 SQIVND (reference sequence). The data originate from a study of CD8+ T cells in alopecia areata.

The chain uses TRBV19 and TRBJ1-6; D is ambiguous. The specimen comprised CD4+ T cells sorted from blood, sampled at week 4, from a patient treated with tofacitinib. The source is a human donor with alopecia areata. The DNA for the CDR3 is TGTGCCAGTAGTACGAAACGTCTAAGGGATTCACCCCTCCACTTT. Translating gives CASSTKRLRDSPLHF.